This T cell receptor beta chain was sequenced for a study of beta chain features in type 1 diabetes. This CDR3 comprises 15 residues. V was clipped by 3 bases and J by 1 base, with 10 bases between them. Germline CDR1 SEHNR, CDR2 FQNEAQ (reference sequence). This clone was picked up a small number of times. The antigen is undetermined. A CD45RO/CCR7/CD25/CD127/CD95/CD27 panel sorted naive, central memory, regulatory and stem cell-like memory CD4+ cells. Study-wide points: Shortening that was moderate but significant affected the TCRB CDR3s of Type 1 diabetes patients in all four CD4+ subsets. Patients' naive, central memory and regulatory TCRB repertoires appeared more alike than those of healthy donors.

Every bit of the isolated RNA underwent reverse transcription, so sequencing read expressed TCRB transcripts. Data came from immunoSEQ multiplex PCR; TCRdb stores just in-frame clones and leaves some out. The data show 280,000 or so clones, over 14% seen once. The sample taken for sequencing was naive CD4+ T cells from blood. V usage is TRBV7-9 and J usage is TRBJ2-1; no clear D. The sequence came from a man between 18 and 35 years old with type 1 diabetes. CDR3 in DNA: TGTGCCAGCAGCTTGAACAGTCCGTCCTACAATGAGCAGTTCTTC. Translated, it gives CASSLNSPSYNEQFF. The variable domain in full, with the rest retrieved from reference TRBV7-9 and TRBJ2-1, is DTGVSQNPRHKITKRGQNVTFRCDPISEHNRLYWYRQTLGQGPEFLTYFQNEAQLEKSRLLSDRFSAERPKGSFSTLEIQRTEQGDSAMYLCASSLNSPSYNEQFFGPGTRLTVL.